This record covers a single T cell receptor (beta chain). The target antigen is unknown. CDR1 and CDR2 from the germline V gene are SQVTM and ANQGSEA. V was cut by 3 bases and J by 3 bases, with 24 bases left in between. The CDR3 runs to 18 residues. One heparinised blood draw averaging roughly 120 mL was given by each donor. Stem cell-like memory, regulatory, central memory and naive CD4+ cells were sorted via CD45RO/CCR7/CD25/CD127/CD95/CD27. These data are taken from a study of beta chain features in type 1 diabetes. Findings and caveats of the study: Fewer insertions but more deletions were seen at VDJ junctions in type 1 diabetes patients.

Expressed TCRB transcripts were sequenced because the entire RNA isolate underwent reverse transcription. Using immunoSEQ multiplex PCR, the repertoire was profiled, and TCRdb retains in-frame clones only, with some absent. Of hundreds of thousands of clones in the sample, around 68% were seen once. The sequenced material came from naive CD4+ T cells from blood. The chain is built from TRBV29-1 and TRBJ2-1; D possibly corresponds to TRBD2 (6 bases). This TCR came from a man younger than 45 in good health. The CDR3 DNA reads as TGCAGCGTTGACCCGGGGCCACTAGCAGCGATTTTCTACAATGAGCAGTTCTTC. As protein: CSVDPGPLAAIFYNEQFF.